A selection of T cell receptor beta chains follows, all from one sample in a study of T cells in Graves' hyperthyroidism and ophthalmopathy. TCRdb recomputed calls from the multiplex PCR reads with MiXCR, one row per CDR3 protein. The table includes about 510,000 distinct CDR3 sequences, approximately 48% detected once. The specimen was peripheral blood or thyroid tissue (not recorded which). All receptors come from an adult woman with Graves' disease, either hyperthyroidism or ophthalmopathy (not recorded which). The CDR3 runs from the conserved cysteine through the conserved F or W. D genes are given only for firm matches. Expanded clones are given a class, and other clones once, few, many or no size at all.

clone size,V gene,D gene,J gene,CDR3 protein,CDR3 DNA
.,TRBV2,.,TRBJ2-7,CASNERQSSYEQYF,TGTGCCAGCAATGAGCGACAGAGCTCCTACGAGCAGTACTTC
.,TRBV9,TRBD1,TRBJ1-5,CASSPTGESNQPQHF,TGTGCCAGCAGTCCCACAGGGGAAAGCAATCAGCCCCAGCATTTT
.,TRBV19,.,TRBJ1-5,CASRLGRIQHF,TGTGCCAGTAGACTCGGCAGGATCCAGCATTTT
many,TRBV5-1,TRBD2,TRBJ2-2,CASSKDSGRATGELFF,TGCGCCAGCAGCAAAGATAGCGGGAGGGCCACCGGGGAGCTGTTTTTT
few,TRBV6-1,.,TRBJ1-1,CASTRGLDTEAFF,TGTGCCAGCACGCGGGGGCTTGACACTGAAGCTTTCTTT
.,TRBV10-3,.,TRBJ1-2,CATPGRGAGGYTF,TGTGCCACACCGGGTCGGGGCGCGGGCGGCTACACCTTC
many,TRBV19,.,TRBJ2-6,CASSPRTAGANVLTF,TGTGCCAGTAGTCCTCGGACGGCTGGGGCCAACGTCCTGACTTTC
.,TRBV7-9,.,TRBJ1-3,CASSKTGSSGNTIYF,TGTGCCAGCAGCAAAACGGGGTCTTCTGGAAACACCATATATTTT
.,TRBV2,.,TRBJ1-6,CASSEDAGFGSPLHF,TGTGCCAGCAGTGAAGATGCAGGCTTCGGTTCACCCCTCCACTTT
many,TRBV7-9,.,TRBJ1-2,CASSLGQAGYTF,TGTGCCAGCAGCTTAGGACAGGCTGGCTACACCTTC
many,TRBV2,TRBD1,TRBJ1-6,CASNRQGRHSPLHF,TGTGCCAGCAACCGACAGGGGCGTCATTCACCCCTCCACTTT
.,TRBV12-3/TRBV12-4,TRBD1,TRBJ1-6,CASRLDRQSYNSPLHF,TGTGCCAGCAGGCTGGACAGGCAATCCTATAATTCACCCCTCCACTTT
.,TRBV30,.,TRBJ1-5,CAWSEGGLRQPQHF,TGTGCCTGGAGTGAGGGGGGGCTAAGGCAGCCCCAGCATTTT
.,TRBV2,.,TRBJ2-5,CASSDAQYF,TGTGCCAGCAGTGACGCCCAGTACTTC
many,TRBV9,.,TRBJ2-7,CASSDKTGGVYEQYF,TGTGCCAGCAGCGATAAAACAGGGGGGGTTTACGAGCAGTACTTC
few,TRBV30,.,TRBJ1-1,CAWRQPGAFEEAFF,TGTGCCTGGAGGCAACCCGGGGCCTTCGAAGAAGCTTTCTTT
many,TRBV20-1,.,TRBJ2-5,CSARVGGLQETQYF,TGCAGTGCTAGAGTAGGTGGGCTCCAAGAGACCCAGTACTTC
many,TRBV19,.,TRBJ1-6,CASSIGAVNSPLHF,TGTGCCAGTAGTATTGGGGCAGTCAATTCACCCCTCCACTTT
once,TRBV7-2,.,TRBJ1-5,CASSKTGEVYSNQPQHF,TGTGCCAGCAGCAAGACAGGAGAAGTTTATAGCAATCAGCCCCAGCATTTT
.,TRBV7-9,.,TRBJ2-7,CASSLGASEQYF,TGTGCCAGCAGTTTGGGAGCAAGCGAGCAGTACTTC
many,TRBV29-1,TRBD1,TRBJ2-7,CSVAEQGREQYF,TGCAGCGTTGCGGAACAGGGGCGCGAGCAGTACTTC
few,TRBV7-2,.,TRBJ2-7,CAGSFGGREYEQYF,TGTGCCGGCAGCTTTGGGGGGCGGGAGTACGAGCAGTACTTC
few,TRBV19,.,TRBJ2-5,CASSLSRAETQYF,TGTGCCAGTAGCTTAAGCAGGGCGGAGACCCAGTACTTC
.,TRBV10-3,.,TRBJ2-7,CAISEGAPTTEQYF,TGTGCCATCAGTGAGGGAGCTCCCACTACCGAGCAGTACTTC
.,TRBV6-6,.,TRBJ2-6,CASRSESGANVLTF,TGTGCCAGCAGGTCAGAGTCTGGGGCCAACGTCCTGACTTTC
.,TRBV19,.,TRBJ1-5,CASRPGFNQPQHF,TGTGCCAGTCGACCCGGGTTCAATCAGCCCCAGCATTTT
many,TRBV29-1,.,TRBJ2-6,CSVAPQAGANVLTF,TGCAGCGTTGCGCCTCAGGCTGGGGCCAACGTCCTGACTTTC
.,TRBV20-1,TRBD2,TRBJ2-7,CSARDTSGSENEQYF,TGCAGTGCTAGAGACACTAGCGGGAGCGAGAACGAGCAGTACTTC
.,TRBV2,TRBD1,TRBJ1-6,CASRAHGTGEIILHF,TGTGCCAGCAGGGCCCATGGGACAGGGGAAATTATCCTCCACTTT
.,TRBV7-8,.,TRBJ1-6,CASSQPRDSPLHF,TGTGCCAGCAGCCAACCCAGGGATTCACCCCTCCACTTT
few,TRBV29-1,.,TRBJ2-7,CSVDGAYEQYF,TGCAGCGTTGACGGTGCCTACGAGCAGTACTTC
.,TRBV7-9,TRBD1,TRBJ1-1,CASSLGGENTEAFF,TGTGCCAGCAGTTTAGGGGGCGAGAACACTGAAGCTTTCTTT
.,TRBV7-8,TRBD1,TRBJ2-5,CASSTGGRETQYF,TGTGCCAGCAGCACAGGGGGCAGGGAGACCCAGTACTTC
many,TRBV2,.,TRBJ2-2,CASRALDVGELFF,TGTGCCAGCAGAGCCTTAGACGTCGGGGAGCTGTTTTTT
.,TRBV20-1,.,TRBJ1-2,CSATRSGNTF,TGCAGTGCGACCCGCTCTGGAAACACCTTC
many,TRBV7-9,.,TRBJ2-7,CASSNRGYEQYF,TGTGCCAGCAGTAATAGGGGCTACGAGCAGTACTTC
.,TRBV24-1,.,TRBJ2-5,CATPASGSQETQYF,TGTGCTACCCCCGCATCGGGCAGCCAAGAGACCCAGTACTTC
.,TRBV7-3,.,TRBJ1-1,CASSLTPAGRNTEAFF,TGTGCCAGCAGCTTAACGCCGGCAGGGAGGAACACTGAAGCTTTCTTT
.,TRBV6-1,TRBD1,TRBJ1-4,CASRKGQGGVPPFF,TGTGCCAGCAGAAAGGGACAGGGTGGAGTGCCTCCCTTTTTT
.,TRBV29-1,TRBD2,TRBJ2-5,CSVAIAGVAGEPQYF,TGCAGCGTTGCGATAGCGGGAGTGGCCGGGGAGCCCCAGTACTTC
.,TRBV20-1,.,TRBJ1-4,CSARLIPGHTMGKLFF,TGCAGTGCTAGACTGATTCCGGGACACACCATGGGGAAACTGTTTTTT
many,TRBV11-2,.,TRBJ2-7,CASSFGRGNEQYF,TGTGCCAGCAGCTTCGGCAGGGGCAACGAGCAGTACTTC
.,TRBV19,TRBD2,TRBJ2-5,CASSIGQRTRITETQYF,TGTGCCAGTAGTATTGGCCAGCGGACTAGGATAACAGAGACCCAGTACTTC
few,TRBV2,.,TRBJ1-2,CASSALNYGYTF,TGTGCCAGCAGTGCCTTAAATTATGGCTACACCTTC
.,TRBV20-1,.,TRBJ1-2,CSARTGTVRYGYTF,TGCAGTGCTAGGACCGGGACTGTTAGGTATGGCTACACCTTC
.,TRBV24-1,.,TRBJ1-2,CATSDSVARGINYGYTF,TGTGCCACCAGTGATTCTGTTGCCCGGGGGATCAACTATGGCTACACCTTC
.,TRBV4-3,TRBD1,TRBJ1-5,CASSLTGQGVNQPQHF,TGCGCCAGCAGCCTGACAGGACAGGGTGTCAATCAGCCCCAGCATTTT
.,TRBV20-1,TRBD2,TRBJ2-2,CSARGGGENTGELFF,TGCAGTGCTAGAGGGGGGGGGGAGAACACTGGGGAGCTGTTTTTT